The 10 T cell receptor beta chains below come from one sample, sequenced in a study of Graves' ophthalmopathy and Graves' hyperthyroidism. Scientists amplified the TCR beta CDR3 regions from RNA transcripts. HTBI-primed RT-PCR formed the first round, and a multiplex PCR formed the second. TCRdb reanalysed the multiplex PCR reads using MiXCR and keeps one entry per CDR3 protein. The sample lists about 500,000 distinct CDR3 sequences; approximately 35% were seen once. Material for sequencing was peripheral blood or thyroid tissue (not recorded which). The receptors were sampled from an adult man with Graves' hyperthyroidism.

The chain has TRBV29-1 and TRBJ2-7; maybe TRBD2 (6 bases). Looked up from germline, CDR1 is SQVTM and CDR2 is ANQGSEA. With 6 bases removed from V and 3 bases from J, the gap between germline ends came to 15 bases. The CDR3 totals 13 residues. CDR3 bases: TGCAGCGTGAGGAGGGTGGGGGGCTACGAGCAGTACTTC. Translating gives CSVRRVGGYEQYF.

At least ten counts were recorded for this clonotype. The V gene is TRBV19, the J gene TRBJ1-1; 7 bases are shared with TRBD1. The germline gives CDR1 LNHDA, CDR2 SQIVND (reference sequence). The ends lost 6 bases at V and 3 bases at J; junction bases unmatched: 7. The CDR3 runs 14 residues. The CDR3 reads CASRLTGADTEAFF. The CDR3 nucleotides read TGTGCCAGTAGGCTAACAGGGGCTGACACTGAAGCTTTCTTT.

The rearrangement joins TRBV20-1 to TRBJ2-7; TRBD2 matches 8 bases. Germline CDR1 is DFQATT and CDR2 is SNEGSKA (reference sequence). V lost 3 bases and J lost 4; bases outside the gene matches: 2. The CDR3 has 12 amino acids. DNA for the CDR3: TGCAGTGCTAGCGGGAGGGAGTACGAGCAGTACTTC. Amino acids: CSASGREYEQYF.

This clonotype was counted many times. The chain employs TRBV6-5 and TRBJ2-7, with a possible D match to TRBD1 (5 bases). This CDR3 is 12 amino acids long. CDR1 is MNHEY, CDR2 SVGAGI, per germline. Trimming cost V 5 bases and J 9 bases, with 14 bases left between them. For the CDR3, the DNA is TGTGCCAGCAGTCAAACAGGTTCTGCGCAGTACTTC. It encodes CASSQTGSAQYF.

This clonotype was observed a handful of times. This rearrangement joins TRBV24-1 to TRBJ2-2; 7 bases fit TRBD2. V lost 3 bases to trimming and J lost 6 bases; unmatched junction nucleotides: 6. CDR1 and CDR2 from the germline V gene are KGHDR and SFDVKD. This CDR3 spans 15 amino acids. The DNA for the CDR3 is TGTGCCACCAGTGATCTGGCGGGAGCTCCCGGGGAGCTGTTTTTT. Encoded protein: CATSDLAGAPGELFF.

There are many counts of this clonotype. The chain carries TRBV5-5 and TRBJ1-3; D unresolved. CDR1 is SGHKS and CDR2 is YYEKEE in the germline V gene (reference sequence). The CDR3 has 15 residues. V shed 1 base and J shed 2 bases, with 10 bases lying between them. The CDR3 region has the DNA TGTGCCAGCAGCTTGCGGCAGCAACCTGGAAACACCATATATTTT. It specifies CASSLRQQPGNTIYF.

This clonotype was picked up a small number of times. The chain couples TRBV14 to TRBJ2-7; TRBD2 is a possible D gene (6 bases). Germline V gene data show CDR1 as SGHDN and CDR2 as FVKESK. V dropped 1 base and J dropped 9 bases, with 13 bases sitting between them. CDR3 length equals 13 residues. For the CDR3, the DNA is TGTGCCAGCAGCCAAGGAAAGGGGACTGTGCAGTACTTC. It codes for CASSQGKGTVQYF.

Ten or more counts support this clonotype. This chain joins TRBV12-3 or TRBV12-4 and TRBJ2-5; TRBD1 aligns across 8 bases. Trimming cost V 5 bases and J 3 bases; bases outside gene matches: 11. The CDR3 spans 16 residues. DNA of the CDR3: TGTGCCAGCAGTCCAACTGAAACGACAGGGGAAGAGACCCAGTACTTC. This encodes CASSPTETTGEETQYF.

There are a few counts of this clonotype. The gene calls are TRBV20-1 and TRBJ2-7; TRBD1 matches at 7 bases. There are 14 residues in the CDR3. Germline CDR1 is DFQATT and CDR2 is SNEGSKA (reference sequence). The V gene end was trimmed by 2 bases and the J gene end by 0 bases; junction bases not matched to a gene: 4. For the CDR3, the DNA is TGCAGTGCTAGAATGACAGGGTACTCCTACGAGCAGTACTTC. As protein: CSARMTGYSYEQYF.

This sequence joins TRBV2 and TRBJ2-7; perhaps TRBD2 as D (6 bases). The J call may be wrong; the DNA end is better matched by TRBJ2-1. The germline gives CDR1 SNHLY, CDR2 FYNNEI. The CDR3 is 14 residues long. Here the CDR3 DNA reads TGTGCCAGCAGTGAATTAGCGGCTTCCAATGAGCAGTTCTTC. It is translated as CASSELAASNEQFF.